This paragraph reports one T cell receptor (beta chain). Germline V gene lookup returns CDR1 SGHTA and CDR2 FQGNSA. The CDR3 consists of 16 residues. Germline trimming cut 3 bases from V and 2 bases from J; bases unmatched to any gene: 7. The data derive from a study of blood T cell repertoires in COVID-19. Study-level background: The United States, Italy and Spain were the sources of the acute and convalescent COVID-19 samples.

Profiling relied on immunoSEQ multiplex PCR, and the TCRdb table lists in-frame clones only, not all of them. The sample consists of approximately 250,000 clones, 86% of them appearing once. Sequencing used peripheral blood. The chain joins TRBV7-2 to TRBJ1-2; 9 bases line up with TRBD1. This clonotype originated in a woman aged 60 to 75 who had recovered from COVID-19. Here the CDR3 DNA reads TGTGCCAGCAGCTTGAAACAGGGGGCATCCAACTATGGCTACACCTTC. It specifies CASSLKQGASNYGYTF.